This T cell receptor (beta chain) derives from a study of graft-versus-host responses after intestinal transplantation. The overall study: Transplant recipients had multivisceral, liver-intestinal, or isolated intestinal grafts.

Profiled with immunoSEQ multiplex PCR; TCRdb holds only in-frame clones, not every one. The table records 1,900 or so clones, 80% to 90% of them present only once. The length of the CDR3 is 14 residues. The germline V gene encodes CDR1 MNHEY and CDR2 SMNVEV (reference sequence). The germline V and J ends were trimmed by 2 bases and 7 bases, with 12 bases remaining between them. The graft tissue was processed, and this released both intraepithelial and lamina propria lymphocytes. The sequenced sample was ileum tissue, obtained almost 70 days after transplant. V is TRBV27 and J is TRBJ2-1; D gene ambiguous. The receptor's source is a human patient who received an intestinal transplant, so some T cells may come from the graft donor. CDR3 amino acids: CASSLGGLFNEQFF. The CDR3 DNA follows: TGTGCCAGCAGTTTAGGTGGCTTGTTTAATGAGCAGTTCTTC.